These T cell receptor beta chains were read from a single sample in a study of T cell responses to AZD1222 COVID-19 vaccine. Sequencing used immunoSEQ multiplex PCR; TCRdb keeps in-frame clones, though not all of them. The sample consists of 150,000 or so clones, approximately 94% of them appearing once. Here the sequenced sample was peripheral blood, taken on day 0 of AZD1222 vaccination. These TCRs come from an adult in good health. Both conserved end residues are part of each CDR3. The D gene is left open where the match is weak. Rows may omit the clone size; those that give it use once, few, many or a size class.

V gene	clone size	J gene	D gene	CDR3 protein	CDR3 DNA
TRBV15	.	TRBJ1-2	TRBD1	CATSRPGTGGRNYGYTF	TGTGCCACCAGCAGACCCGGGACAGGGGGTCGAAACTATGGCTACACCTTC
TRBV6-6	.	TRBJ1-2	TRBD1	CASSFRQGSYGYTF	TGTGCCAGCAGCTTTAGACAGGGCAGCTATGGCTACACCTTC
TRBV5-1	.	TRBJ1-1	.	CASSPLEGWGNTEAFF	TGCGCCAGCAGCCCCCTGGAGGGATGGGGGAACACTGAAGCTTTCTTT
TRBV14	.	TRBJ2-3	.	CASSRGVSTDTQYF	TGTGCCAGCAGCCGAGGGGTGAGCACAGATACGCAGTATTTT
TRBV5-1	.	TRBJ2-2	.	CASSLAQGEGTGELFF	TGCGCCAGCAGCTTGGCCCAGGGGGAGGGCACCGGGGAGCTGTTTTTT
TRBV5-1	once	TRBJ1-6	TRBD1	CASSTGQGYSPLHF	TGCGCCAGCAGCACCGGACAGGGTTATTCACCCCTCCACTTT
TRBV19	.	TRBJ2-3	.	CASTPFAGTADTQYF	TGTGCCAGTACCCCGTTTGCGGGAACTGCAGATACGCAGTATTTT
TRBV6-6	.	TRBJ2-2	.	CASSRGQGRVTGELFF	TGTGCCAGCAGCCGGGGGCAGGGGAGGGTCACCGGGGAGCTGTTTTTT
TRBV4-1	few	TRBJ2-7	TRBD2	CASSQDAGTRGAEQYF	TGCGCCAGCAGCCAAGATGCAGGGACTAGGGGGGCCGAGCAGTACTTC
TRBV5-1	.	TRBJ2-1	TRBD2	CASSLRGAYNEQFF	TGCGCCAGCAGCTTACGGGGGGCCTACAATGAGCAGTTCTTC
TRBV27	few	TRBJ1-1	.	CASSSWEPNTEAFF	TGTGCCAGCAGTTCTTGGGAACCAAACACTGAAGCTTTCTTT